The subject of this entry is one TCR beta chain. The antigen it binds to is not known. No much larger clone is present one base from it, and per-base qualities are unavailable. Library preparation used the immunoSEQ multiplex PCR assay. For the multiplex PCR, a mixture combining 60 forward primers for TCR Vbeta segments and 13 reverse primers for TCR Jbeta segments was used. A multiplex PCR assay on genomic DNA amplified the CDR3 region of rearranged TCR beta genes. On the Illumina HiSeq System, the amplified TCR beta libraries were sequenced as 87-base-pair reads. The paper's data handling went like this. A later analysis tallied around 82 million unique TCR beta chains across the 640 or so repertoires, and approximately 11 million of those chains were shared by two or more donors. To remove PCR and sequencing errors, raw reads were error-corrected and collapsed into unique sequences using a nearest-neighbor algorithm that merged closely related sequences. CDR3 sequences were aligned to IMGT reference sequences to assign V, D and J gene segments. For a sequence to be retained, a match of at least six nucleotides to both a V gene segment and a J gene segment was required. A rearrangement counted as productive if the CDR3 had no stop codons and remained in frame with V and J, and every other rearrangement counted as non-productive. Following IMGT convention, CDR3 was defined as the stretch from the second conserved V-encoded cysteine to the conserved J-encoded phenylalanine. In an earlier analysis of roughly 610 of the donors, sequences lacking an unambiguous match to a single V gene segment were excluded. An earlier analysis of under 750 of the donors called V segments functional above 56.7% productive rearrangements and segregating when the between-donor standard deviation exceeded 5%. To diagnose cytomegalovirus status from the catalog of TCR beta chain sequences, a statistical classification framework was built. In a later analysis, V and J genes were assigned by comparing TCR nucleotide sequences against IMGT/GENE-DB human TR gene sequences. Using the TCRdist pipeline, a later analysis assigned CDR3 sequences along with most-parsimonious VDJ recombination scenarios. In a later analysis, each TCR beta chain was defined by its CDR3 amino acid sequence together with its V-gene family, and reads without a unique V-gene family were excluded. In a later analysis, 450 to 600 highly shared, low-generation-probability nucleotide sequences were removed to address suspected cross-contamination and a sequencing artifact. In a later analysis, a clonal expansion index for each public chain was calculated from normalized within-repertoire ranks of inferred template counts. In a later analysis, generation probabilities were computed using a VDJ recombination model fitted to out-of-frame rearrangements, and the results were checked against IGoR. In a later analysis, hypergeometric tests were used to score TCR-TCR, TCR-HLA and TCR-CMV co-occurrence, with a repertoire-size bias correction applied to TCR pairs. In a later analysis, false discovery rates were estimated by permuting HLA or CMV assignments 20 times. In a later analysis, co-occurring TCRs were grouped using DBSCAN, with TCRdist sequence similarity added in when clustering inside HLA-allele-positive subsets. Repertoires with fewer than 30,000 or more than 120,000 public chains, plus five repertoires with anomalous nucleotide sharing, were excluded from co-occurrence clustering. This is the immuneACCESS table as TCRdb keeps it, with only in-frame sequences that have V and J called. A part of the clones is gone; compared with another copy, unresolved V genes explain less than half, and the rest is unexplained. The V and J calls and clone size were taken over from that table, and D and trimming were inferred from the DNA. This sample is represented by 100,000 to 150,000 clones; 75% to 90% of them were singletons. 7% to 9.5% of the sample is in the top ten clones.

These data are taken from a study of cytomegalovirus exposure and HLA in healthy donors (dated by TCRdb to the late 2010s). About the full investigation: An earlier analysis of about 530 of the donors reported 276 Gb of sequence data and 95 million to 140 million unique TCR beta sequences obtained from about 179 million T cells. An earlier analysis of roughly 580 of the donors used high-throughput TCR beta sequencing to judge whether each TCR beta V gene segment behaved as functional or pseudogenic. To study patterns of TCR occurrence, a later analysis re-analyzed previously published TCR beta repertoires from more than 550 donors and added high-resolution HLA genotyping. High-throughput TCR immunosequencing, statistical association of individual TCRs with disease status, and machine learning were combined to predict cytomegalovirus infection status. All discovery cohort repertoires had been generated using a single sequencing platform. The study aimed to test whether cataloging public T cell receptors could reveal signatures of past pathogen exposure. HLA typing covered class I and class II loci at four-digit resolution. The genetic ancestry cluster associated with self-reported Caucasian donors included about 81% of the roughly 400 genotyped donors. The T cell repertoires of 550 to 850 subjects were profiled by immunosequencing and related to cytomegalovirus serostatus. A later genetic analysis used genome-wide SNP genotypes for about 60% of the roughly 700 donors, treating that subset as a discovery cohort. About 320 gigabases of sequencing data and tens of millions of unique TCR sequences were included in an early release covering over 600 HLA-typed donors. The number of donors typed differed by locus, with roughly 620-630 for A, B, C, DRB1 and DQB1, more than 500 for DQA1, over 600 for DPA1, and approximately 470 for DPB1. A few DR-DQ haplotypes were treated as single units for association and clustering because of strong linkage in the cohort. Rather than using new phenotypic data, the later analysis identified candidate immune exposures from TCR beta sequences and from how often those sequences occurred across donors. Donor age, sex, ethnicity and CMV serostatus were compiled alongside the repertoire data. Along with the roughly 700-subject first cohort, a separate validation cohort of more than 90 different subjects was used. On average, roughly 240,000 unique TCR beta nucleotide sequences were sequenced per donor among a few hundred genotyped donors of the cohort, with roughly 18% of those sequences being non-productive.

The cohort comprised 550 to 700 healthy bone marrow donors. Cohort members were all nominally healthy when sampled, although unrecorded immune exposures were likely present. The donor was CMV seropositive and belonged to the group of about 290 seropositive cohort members. Every donor gave a peripheral blood sample, and the peripheral blood mononuclear cells from that sample were used for TCR beta sequencing. The Qiagen DNeasy Blood Extraction Kit was used to extract genomic DNA from the blood cell samples. The CDR3 holds 13 amino acids from the cysteine to the phenylalanine. Left in the record is the CDR3 DNA by itself, 39 bases read in frame from the first base. According to the germline V gene, CDR1 reads SGHTA and CDR2 reads FQGTGA. Relative to germline, V is missing 5 bases and J is missing 8 bases, with 4 bases of the junction outside any gene match. Beyond this particular receptor, the publication reports: Because counts were too low, seventeen rarely observed V segments, including chromosome 9 orphons, were left out of the earlier analysis of 587 of the donors. For the cohort, immune exposure information was limited to CMV serostatus. This cohort had only TCR beta chains sequenced, and the lack of alpha or paired-chain data limited which features could be detected. In an earlier analysis of around 600 of the donors, most TCR beta V segments were observed in productive rearrangements about 87% or about 30% of the time, broadly matching IMGT annotations. When HLA alleles, especially DR and DQ, strongly co-occurred, attributing TCR associations to individual alleles was difficult. Presence/absence analyses assumed roughly uniform sequencing depth across donors, an assumption that may not hold. The classifier was reported to diagnose cytomegalovirus status with high specificity and sensitivity in both the original cohort and the validation cohort. In vitro tests confirmed that a few of the cytomegalovirus-associated TCR beta chains recognize cytomegalovirus antigens. A cluster of highly shared sequence variants was judged likely to represent a technical artifact of the sequencing pipeline. Across donors, most TCR sequences were observed very rarely, whereas some public TCRs were present in many individuals. The authors suggested that the approach could potentially be generalized to other disease states and immunological phenotypes. The study listed 164 TCR beta chains as associated with cytomegalovirus. The 87-base-pair reads could not distinguish some IMGT-functional V segments, including TRBV6-2 and TRBV6-3, so those segments were excluded. Specific HLA alleles were associated with 18,000 or so TCR beta sequences at a false discovery rate of 0.05 in a later analysis. According to a later analysis, most CMV-associated TCR beta chains appeared to be HLA-restricted, and the HLA associations seemed to be driven largely by CMV exposure. According to a later analysis, parvovirus B19, influenza, CMV and Epstein-Barr virus appeared linked to several top co-occurrence clusters. Because some donors lacked HLA typing at each locus, the association tests relied only on the typed subset. Linkage disequilibrium might explain the correlated functional status among segregating V segments, but an unknown experimental factor could not be excluded. According to a later genetic analysis, donors in an Asian-associated ancestry cluster had fewer N-insertions in productive TCRs than the approximately 700-donor mean. In a later analysis, HLA-associated TCR beta chains were found to be more clonally expanded and to have lower generation probabilities than equally common non-associated chains. According to a later analysis, TCR association rates differed among HLA loci, with DRB1 alleles showing the most associated TCRs and HLA-C alleles showing the fewest. A further reported finding was that TCR beta sequences accurately predicted the HLA-A and HLA-B alleles for most subjects in the first cohort. A later genetic analysis associated a missense DCLRE1C variant with V-gene and J-gene trimming of TCR beta chains, and an independent cohort replicated the association.

Recombination linked TRBV7-3 to TRBJ2-1, and TRBD1 matches 9 of the central bases. This sequence originates from a man aged 25-45 years in good health and CMV-seropositive. Sample: PBMCs. This receptor has the CDR3 CASSQDRGYEQFF. In nucleotide form, the sequence is TGTGCCAGCAGCCAGGACAGGGGATATGAGCAGTTCTTC.